In its sample, the clone carrying this T cell receptor (beta chain) was seen a few times. Its antigen is still unknown. Patients were excluded for uncontrolled infection, other autoimmune disease, pregnancy or lactation. On the basis of clinical symptoms, serum thyroxine and TRAb, thyroid ultrasound and orbital computed tomography, diagnoses were made. These data come from a study of T cells in Graves' hyperthyroidism and ophthalmopathy. The study's findings and limits: Before onset, by a median of 6.5 months, the model predicted ophthalmopathy.

Researchers took RNA transcripts and amplified the TCR beta CDR3 regions from them. Carried out on the TCR CDR3, a first-round RT-PCR used the HTBI primer set. TCRdb re-called the multiplex PCR reads with MiXCR, one entry per CDR3 protein. This sample carries hundreds of thousands of distinct CDR3 sequences, around a quarter of them seen once, and the ten largest clones take less than 85%. Trimming took off 5 bases at V and 3 bases at J, with 17 bases between the two ends. The germline V gene encodes CDR1 MDHEN and CDR2 SYDVKM. CDR3 length: 15 residues. The chain carries TRBV28 and TRBJ2-7; D perhaps matches TRBD2 (5 bases). This sequence originates from a man aged 45 to 65 with Graves' hyperthyroidism. Sequenced sample: blood. The DNA of the CDR3 is TGTGCCAGCAGTCCCGGAGGAGAAAATCTCTACGAGCAGTACTTC. It translates to CASSPGGENLYEQYF.